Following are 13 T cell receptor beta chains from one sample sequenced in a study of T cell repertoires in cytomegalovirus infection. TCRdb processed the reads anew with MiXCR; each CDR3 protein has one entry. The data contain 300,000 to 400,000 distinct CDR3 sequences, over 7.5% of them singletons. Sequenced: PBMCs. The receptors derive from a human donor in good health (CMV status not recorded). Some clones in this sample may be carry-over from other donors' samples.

The DNA of the CDR3 is TGTGCCAGCAGCCGAGTGACAGGGGACACTGAAGCTTTCTTT. Residues: CASSRVTGDTEAFF. V usage is TRBV7-9 and J usage is TRBJ1-1, with 8 bases matching TRBD1. The CDR3 is 14 amino acids. Germline CDR1 reads SEHNR; CDR2 reads FQNEAQ (reference sequence). With 5 bases clipped from V and 3 bases from J, the junction kept 5 bases outside the gene matches. Filled out from reference TRBV7-9 and TRBJ1-1, the complete variable domain reads DTGVSQNPRHKITKRGQNVTFRCDPISEHNRLYWYRQTLGQGPEFLTYFQNEAQLEKSRLLSDRFSAERPKGSFSTLEIQRTEQGDSAMYLCASSRVTGDTEAFFGQGTRLTVV.

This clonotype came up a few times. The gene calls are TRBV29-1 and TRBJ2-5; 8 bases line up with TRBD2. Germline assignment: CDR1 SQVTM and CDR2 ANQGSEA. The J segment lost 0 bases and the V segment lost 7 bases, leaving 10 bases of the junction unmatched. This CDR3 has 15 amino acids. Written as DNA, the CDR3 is TGCAGCGCAAGAAGGGGCGGGGGGTACCAAGAGACCCAGTACTTC. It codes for CSARRGGGYQETQYF.

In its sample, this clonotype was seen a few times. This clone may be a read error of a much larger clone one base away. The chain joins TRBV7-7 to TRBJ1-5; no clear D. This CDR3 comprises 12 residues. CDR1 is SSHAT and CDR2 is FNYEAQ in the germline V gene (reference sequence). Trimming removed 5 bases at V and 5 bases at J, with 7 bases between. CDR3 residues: CASSAGDQPQHF. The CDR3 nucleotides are TGTGCCAGCAGCGCCGGGGATCAGCCCCAGCATTTT.

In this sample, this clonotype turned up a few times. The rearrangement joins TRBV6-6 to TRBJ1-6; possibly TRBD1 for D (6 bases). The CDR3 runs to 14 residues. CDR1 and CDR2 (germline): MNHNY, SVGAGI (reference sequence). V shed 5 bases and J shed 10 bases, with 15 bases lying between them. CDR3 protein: CASSPRGIGSPLHF. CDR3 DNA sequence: TGTGCCAGCAGTCCCAGGGGTATCGGATCACCCCTCCACTTT.

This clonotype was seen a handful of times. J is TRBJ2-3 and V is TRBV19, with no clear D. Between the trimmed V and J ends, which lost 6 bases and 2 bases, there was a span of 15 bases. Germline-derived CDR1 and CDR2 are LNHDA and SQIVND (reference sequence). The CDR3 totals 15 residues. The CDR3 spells CASSGLGLSTDTQYF. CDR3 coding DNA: TGTGCCAGTAGCGGCCTTGGTTTATCCACAGATACGCAGTATTTT.

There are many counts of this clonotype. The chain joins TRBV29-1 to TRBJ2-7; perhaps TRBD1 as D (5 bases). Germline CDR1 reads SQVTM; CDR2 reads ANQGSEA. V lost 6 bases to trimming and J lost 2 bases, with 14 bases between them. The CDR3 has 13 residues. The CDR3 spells CSVETDPAYEQYF. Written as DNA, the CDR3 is TGCAGCGTCGAGACAGACCCAGCCTACGAGCAGTACTTC.

The CDR3 protein is CASSRGLAGGSSTGELFF. Here the CDR3 DNA reads TGTGCCAGCAGCCGAGGGCTAGCGGGGGGGTCGAGCACCGGGGAGCTGTTTTTT. The J gene is TRBJ2-2, the V gene TRBV5-6; TRBD2 matches at 12 bases. This CDR3 is 18 amino acids long. CDR1 SGHDT and CDR2 YYEEEE come from the germline V gene. V was clipped by 4 bases and J by 4 bases; unmatched bases: 11.

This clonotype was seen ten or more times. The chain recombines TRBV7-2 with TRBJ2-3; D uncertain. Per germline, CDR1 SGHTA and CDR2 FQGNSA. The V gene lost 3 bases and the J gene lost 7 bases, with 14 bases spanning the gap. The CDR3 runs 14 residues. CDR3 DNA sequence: TGTGCCAGCAGCTTGAATTGGGGAAGGAATACGCAGTATTTT. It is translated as CASSLNWGRNTQYF.

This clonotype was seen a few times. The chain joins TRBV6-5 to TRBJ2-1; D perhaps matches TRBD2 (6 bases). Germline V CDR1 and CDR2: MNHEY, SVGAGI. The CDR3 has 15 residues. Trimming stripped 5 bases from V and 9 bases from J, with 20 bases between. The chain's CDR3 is CASSPTGGRLGEQFF. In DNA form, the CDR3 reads TGTGCCAGCAGTCCGACCGGGGGAAGATTAGGTGAGCAGTTCTTC.

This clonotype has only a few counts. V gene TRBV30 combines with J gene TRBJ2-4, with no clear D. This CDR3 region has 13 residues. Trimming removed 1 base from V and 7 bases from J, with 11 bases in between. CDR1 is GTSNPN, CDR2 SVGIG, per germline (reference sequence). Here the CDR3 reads CAWSGGSLNIQYF. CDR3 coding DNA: TGTGCCTGGAGTGGGGGAAGTCTGAACATTCAGTACTTC.

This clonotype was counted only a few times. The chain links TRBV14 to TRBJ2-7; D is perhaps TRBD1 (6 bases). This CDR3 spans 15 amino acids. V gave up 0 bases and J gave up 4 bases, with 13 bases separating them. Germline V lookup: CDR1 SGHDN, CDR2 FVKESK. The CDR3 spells CASSQEPRGWYEQYF. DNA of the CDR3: TGTGCCAGCAGCCAAGAGCCCAGGGGATGGTACGAGCAGTACTTC.

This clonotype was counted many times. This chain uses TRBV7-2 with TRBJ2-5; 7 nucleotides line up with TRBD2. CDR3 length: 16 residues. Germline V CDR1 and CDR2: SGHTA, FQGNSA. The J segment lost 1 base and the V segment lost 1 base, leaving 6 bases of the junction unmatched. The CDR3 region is CASSLVIGGSQETQYF. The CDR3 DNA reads TGTGCCAGCAGCTTAGTAATCGGGGGGTCCCAAGAGACCCAGTACTTC.

This CDR3 reads CASSQDPGRRGRDTQYF. CDR3 nucleotide sequence: TGTGCCAGCAGCCAAGATCCAGGGCGAAGGGGGCGAGATACGCAGTATTTT. V and J are TRBV14 and TRBJ2-3; 7 bases are shared with TRBD1. CDR3 size: 17 residues. V shed 0 bases and J 5 bases; nucleotides not matched to a gene: 11. Germline assignment: CDR1 SGHDN and CDR2 FVKESK.